The subject of this entry is one T cell receptor (beta chain). With V trimmed by 4 bases and J by 10 bases, 3 bases remained unmatched. Per the germline V gene, CDR1 is SGHDT and CDR2 is YYEEEE. This CDR3 contains 13 residues. This entry is derived from a study of blood T cell repertoires in COVID-19. Study at large: Sites in the United States, Italy and Spain provided acute and convalescent COVID-19 samples.

The repertoire was sequenced with immunoSEQ multiplex PCR; TCRdb's copy has only in-frame clones and lacks some. Found here are about 200,000 clones, 92% of them singletons; the top ten hold around 1.2%. The TCR comes from a man aged 25 to 45 with acute or convalescent COVID-19. The V gene is TRBV5-6, the J gene TRBJ1-6, with 9 bases aligning to TRBD1. The sample was peripheral blood. The CDR3 here is CASSGGQGSPLHF. The CDR3 DNA follows: TGTGCCAGCAGCGGGGGACAGGGATCACCCCTCCACTTT.